This is a list of T cell receptor beta chains from one sample in a study of response to subunit inactivated influenza vaccine. MiXCR was run by TCRdb on the RT-PCR reads, yielding one entry per CDR3 protein. The table has approximately 520,000 distinct CDR3 sequences, around 25% seen once. The sample consisted of CD4+ T cells sorted from PBMCs, taken roughly 5 days after vaccination. The receptors originated from a man aged 50 to 59 who received an inactivated influenza vaccine. Both conserved end residues are part of each CDR3. A D gene is named only where the DNA matches it firmly. The size field is filled for only some rows; it gives once, few, many or a size class.

abundance: few; j_gene: TRBJ2-5; v_gene: TRBV12-3/TRBV12-4; d_gene: TRBD1; CDR3aa: CASSPGQEETQYF; CDR3nt: TGTGCCAGCAGTCCCGGACAGGAGGAGACCCAGTACTTC
abundance: .; j_gene: TRBJ2-5; v_gene: TRBV2; d_gene: .; CDR3aa: CASRPVGLQETQYF; CDR3nt: TGTGCCAGCAGGCCCGTTGGGCTCCAAGAGACCCAGTACTTC
abundance: .; j_gene: TRBJ2-2; v_gene: TRBV20-1; d_gene: TRBD2; CDR3aa: CSGGAGVTGELFF; CDR3nt: TGCAGTGGTGGAGCGGGGGTCACCGGGGAGCTGTTTTTT
abundance: few; j_gene: TRBJ2-7; v_gene: TRBV20-1; d_gene: .; CDR3aa: CSAPGSTFYEQYF; CDR3nt: TGCAGTGCGCCCGGGTCCACATTCTACGAGCAGTACTTC
abundance: .; j_gene: TRBJ1-5; v_gene: TRBV20-1; d_gene: TRBD1; CDR3aa: CSATGTGNQPQHF; CDR3nt: TGCAGTGCCACTGGGACAGGGAATCAGCCCCAGCATTTT
abundance: few; j_gene: TRBJ2-2; v_gene: TRBV19; d_gene: .; CDR3aa: CASNAVNTGELFF; CDR3nt: TGTGCCAGTAATGCTGTGAACACCGGGGAGCTGTTTTTT
abundance: .; j_gene: TRBJ2-5; v_gene: TRBV10-3; d_gene: .; CDR3aa: CAISESETQYF; CDR3nt: TGTGCCATCAGTGAGTCGGAGACCCAGTACTTC
abundance: .; j_gene: TRBJ2-7; v_gene: TRBV20-1; d_gene: .; CDR3aa: CSARDWQRGDEQYF; CDR3nt: TGCAGTGCTAGAGATTGGCAGAGGGGTGACGAGCAGTACTTC
abundance: .; j_gene: TRBJ2-7; v_gene: TRBV27; d_gene: TRBD2; CDR3aa: CASSPRAGFNYEQYF; CDR3nt: TGTGCCAGCAGCCCCCGAGCGGGATTTAACTACGAGCAGTACTTC
abundance: .; j_gene: TRBJ2-2; v_gene: TRBV12-3/TRBV12-4; d_gene: TRBD2; CDR3aa: CASSLVGGVGELFF; CDR3nt: TGTGCCAGCAGTCTAGTCGGGGGGGTCGGGGAGCTGTTTTTT
abundance: few; j_gene: TRBJ2-7; v_gene: TRBV20-1; d_gene: .; CDR3aa: CSALDRVQQYF; CDR3nt: TGCAGTGCCCTAGATAGGGTACAGCAGTACTTC
abundance: .; j_gene: TRBJ2-3; v_gene: TRBV10-3; d_gene: .; CDR3aa: CAISESGGVRDTQYF; CDR3nt: TGTGCCATCAGTGAGTCTGGGGGTGTTAGGGATACGCAGTATTTT
abundance: .; j_gene: TRBJ2-1; v_gene: TRBV20-1; d_gene: TRBD2; CDR3aa: CSARDVLGVRREHEQFF; CDR3nt: TGCAGTGCTAGAGATGTTTTGGGGGTTAGGCGGGAGCATGAGCAGTTCTTC
abundance: .; j_gene: TRBJ2-7; v_gene: TRBV20-1; d_gene: TRBD2; CDR3aa: CSALAGAYEQYF; CDR3nt: TGCAGTGCTCTTGCGGGAGCCTACGAGCAGTACTTC
abundance: .; j_gene: TRBJ2-2; v_gene: TRBV30; d_gene: .; CDR3aa: CAWSVIGSGELFF; CDR3nt: TGTGCCTGGAGTGTAATAGGGTCCGGGGAGCTGTTTTTT
abundance: .; j_gene: TRBJ2-3; v_gene: TRBV20-1; d_gene: TRBD1; CDR3aa: CSAYPSGQRPDTQYF; CDR3nt: TGCAGTGCTTATCCCTCGGGACAGAGACCAGATACGCAGTATTTT
abundance: .; j_gene: TRBJ1-3; v_gene: TRBV20-1; d_gene: .; CDR3aa: CSARAPGSGNTIYF; CDR3nt: TGCAGTGCTAGAGCTCCAGGGTCTGGAAACACCATATATTTT
abundance: .; j_gene: TRBJ2-7; v_gene: TRBV28; d_gene: .; CDR3aa: CASTEGTGNYEQYF; CDR3nt: TGTGCCAGCACCGAAGGTACAGGGAACTACGAGCAGTACTTC
abundance: many; j_gene: TRBJ2-7; v_gene: TRBV2; d_gene: .; CDR3aa: CASSYGGNYEQYF; CDR3nt: TGTGCCAGCAGCTACGGAGGAAACTACGAGCAGTACTTC
abundance: .; j_gene: TRBJ1-6; v_gene: TRBV7-2; d_gene: .; CDR3aa: CASSLGPSPLHF; CDR3nt: TGTGCCAGCAGCTTAGGCCCCTCACCCCTCCACTTT
abundance: few; j_gene: TRBJ1-3; v_gene: TRBV10-3; d_gene: .; CDR3aa: CAISEGRAAGNTIYF; CDR3nt: TGTGCCATCAGTGAAGGCAGGGCGGCTGGAAACACCATATATTTT
abundance: few; j_gene: TRBJ1-1; v_gene: TRBV20-1; d_gene: .; CDR3aa: CSAIPGGNTEAFF; CDR3nt: TGCAGTGCGATACCCGGGGGGAACACTGAAGCTTTCTTT
abundance: few; j_gene: TRBJ2-7; v_gene: TRBV7-2; d_gene: .; CDR3aa: CASSLFSISGTYEQYF; CDR3nt: TGTGCCAGCAGCTTATTTTCAATTAGCGGTACCTACGAGCAGTACTTC
abundance: .; j_gene: TRBJ2-1; v_gene: TRBV7-9; d_gene: TRBD1; CDR3aa: CASSFLRDRGNEQFF; CDR3nt: TGTGCCAGCAGCTTCCTCCGGGACAGGGGCAATGAGCAGTTCTTC
abundance: .; j_gene: TRBJ1-1; v_gene: TRBV7-9; d_gene: .; CDR3aa: CASSLGGVKNTEAFF; CDR3nt: TGTGCCAGCAGCTTAGGGGGGGTCAAGAACACTGAAGCTTTCTTT
abundance: many; j_gene: TRBJ2-1; v_gene: TRBV10-3; d_gene: TRBD1; CDR3aa: CAISDTGGGDEQFF; CDR3nt: TGTGCCATCAGTGATACAGGGGGCGGGGATGAGCAGTTCTTC
abundance: .; j_gene: TRBJ2-1; v_gene: TRBV15; d_gene: .; CDR3aa: CATSRDGGAARGEQFF; CDR3nt: TGTGCCACCAGCAGAGATGGAGGAGCGGCCAGGGGTGAGCAGTTCTTC
abundance: .; j_gene: TRBJ1-1; v_gene: TRBV12-3/TRBV12-4; d_gene: .; CDR3aa: CASSLRAENTEAFF; CDR3nt: TGTGCCAGCAGTTTGAGGGCGGAGAACACTGAAGCTTTCTTT
abundance: few; j_gene: TRBJ2-2; v_gene: TRBV12-3/TRBV12-4; d_gene: TRBD1; CDR3aa: CASSLEGQVATGELFF; CDR3nt: TGTGCCAGCAGCCTAGAGGGACAGGTCGCGACCGGGGAGCTGTTTTTT
abundance: few; j_gene: TRBJ2-3; v_gene: TRBV30; d_gene: .; CDR3aa: CACTSLDTQYF; CDR3nt: TGTGCCTGCACTTCCCTTGATACGCAGTATTTT
abundance: few; j_gene: TRBJ2-7; v_gene: TRBV7-6; d_gene: TRBD1; CDR3aa: CASSLGQGAGEQYF; CDR3nt: TGTGCCAGCAGCTTAGGTCAGGGGGCGGGGGAGCAGTACTTC
abundance: few; j_gene: TRBJ1-2; v_gene: TRBV29-1; d_gene: TRBD1; CDR3aa: CSVGNRGNYGYTF; CDR3nt: TGCAGCGTTGGAAACAGGGGAAACTATGGCTACACCTTC
abundance: .; j_gene: TRBJ2-7; v_gene: TRBV11-2; d_gene: TRBD1; CDR3aa: CASSLIRGRPYEQYF; CDR3nt: TGTGCCAGCAGCTTAATCAGGGGGCGTCCCTACGAGCAGTATTTC
abundance: few; j_gene: TRBJ1-5; v_gene: TRBV20-1; d_gene: TRBD1; CDR3aa: CSAQRGQGHQPQHF; CDR3nt: TGCAGTGCTCAAAGGGGGCAGGGCCATCAGCCCCAGCATTTT
abundance: .; j_gene: TRBJ2-1; v_gene: TRBV5-1; d_gene: TRBD1; CDR3aa: CASSFTGQEYNEQFF; CDR3nt: TGCGCCAGCAGCTTCACGGGACAGGAGTACAATGAGCAGTTCTTC
abundance: many; j_gene: TRBJ2-5; v_gene: TRBV12-3/TRBV12-4; d_gene: TRBD1; CDR3aa: CASSRQGRQETQYF; CDR3nt: TGTGCCAGCAGCCGACAGGGCCGGCAAGAGACCCAGTACTTC
abundance: once; j_gene: TRBJ2-5; v_gene: TRBV6-5; d_gene: .; CDR3aa: CASSWGGQGQETQYF; CDR3nt: TGTGCCAGCAGTTGGGGAGGCCAAGGTCAAGAGACCCAGTACTTC
abundance: .; j_gene: TRBJ2-1; v_gene: TRBV20-1; d_gene: TRBD2; CDR3aa: CSARSGGGGFGEQFF; CDR3nt: TGCAGTGCTAGGTCGGGAGGAGGTGGTTTCGGTGAGCAGTTCTTC
abundance: few; j_gene: TRBJ1-6; v_gene: TRBV3-1; d_gene: TRBD1; CDR3aa: CASSSVPGQNSPLHF; CDR3nt: TGTGCCAGCAGCTCGGTACCGGGACAGAATTCACCCCTCCACTTT
abundance: many; j_gene: TRBJ2-7; v_gene: TRBV10-3; d_gene: TRBD1; CDR3aa: CAISESVGTGAYEQYF; CDR3nt: TGTGCCATCAGTGAGTCGGTGGGGACAGGGGCCTACGAGCAGTACTTC